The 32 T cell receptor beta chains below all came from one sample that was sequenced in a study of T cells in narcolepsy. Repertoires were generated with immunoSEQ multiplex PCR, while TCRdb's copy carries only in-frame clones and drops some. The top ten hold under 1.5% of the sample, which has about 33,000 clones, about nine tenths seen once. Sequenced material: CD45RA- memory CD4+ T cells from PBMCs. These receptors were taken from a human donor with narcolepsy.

The CDR3 sequence is CASSASDPGTGNTIYF. CDR3 DNA sequence: TGTGCCAGCAGCGCATCGGATCCAGGGACTGGAAACACCATATATTTT. V gene TRBV11-2 combines with J gene TRBJ1-3; D perhaps matches TRBD1 (5 bases). There are 16 residues in the CDR3. Germline CDR1 and CDR2: SGHAT and FQNNGV. Trimming removed 5 bases at V and 2 bases at J, with 16 bases between.

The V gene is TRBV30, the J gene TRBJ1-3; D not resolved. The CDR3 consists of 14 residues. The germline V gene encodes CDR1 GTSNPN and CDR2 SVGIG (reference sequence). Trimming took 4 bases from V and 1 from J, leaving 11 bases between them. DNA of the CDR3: TGTGCCTGGACGCTAGGAGGATCTGGAAACACCATATATTTT. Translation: CAWTLGGSGNTIYF. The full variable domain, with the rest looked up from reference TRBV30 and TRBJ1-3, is SQTIHQWPATLVQPVGSPLSLECTVEGTSNPNLYWYRQAAGRGLQLLFYSVGIGQISSEVPQNLSASRPQDRQFILSSKKLLLSDSGFYLCAWTLGGSGNTIYFGEGSWLTVV.

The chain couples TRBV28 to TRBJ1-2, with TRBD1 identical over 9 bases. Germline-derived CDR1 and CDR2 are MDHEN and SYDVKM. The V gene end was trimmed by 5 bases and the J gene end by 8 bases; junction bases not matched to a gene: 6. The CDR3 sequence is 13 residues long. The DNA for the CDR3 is TGTGCCAGCAGTAATACAGGGGGCCGGGGCTACACCTTC. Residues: CASSNTGGRGYTF.

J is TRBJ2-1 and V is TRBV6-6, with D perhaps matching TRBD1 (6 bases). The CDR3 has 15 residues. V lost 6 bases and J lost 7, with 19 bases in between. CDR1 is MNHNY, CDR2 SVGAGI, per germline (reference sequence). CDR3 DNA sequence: TGTGCCAGCAGGAGAGGGGACATAGTTGGGAATGAGCAGTTCTTC. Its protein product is CASRRGDIVGNEQFF.

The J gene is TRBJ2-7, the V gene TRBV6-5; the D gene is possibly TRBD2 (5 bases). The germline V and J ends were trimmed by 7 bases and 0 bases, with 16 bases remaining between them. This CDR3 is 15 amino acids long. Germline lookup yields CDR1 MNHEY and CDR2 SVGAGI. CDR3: CASIRSRTGSYEQYF. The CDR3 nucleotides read TGTGCCAGCATTAGGTCAAGGACTGGCTCCTACGAGCAGTACTTC.

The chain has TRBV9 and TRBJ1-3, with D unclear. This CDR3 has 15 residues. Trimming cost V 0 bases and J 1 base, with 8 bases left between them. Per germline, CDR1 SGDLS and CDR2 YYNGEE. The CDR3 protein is CASSVEAGSGNTIYF. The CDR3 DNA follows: TGTGCCAGCAGCGTAGAGGCTGGTTCTGGAAACACCATATATTTT.

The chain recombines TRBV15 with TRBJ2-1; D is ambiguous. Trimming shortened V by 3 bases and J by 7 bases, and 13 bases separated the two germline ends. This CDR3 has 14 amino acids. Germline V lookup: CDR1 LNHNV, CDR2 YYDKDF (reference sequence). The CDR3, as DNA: TGTGCCACCAGCAGTGCCGCCAGCTCGAATGAGCAGTTCTTC. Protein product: CATSSAASSNEQFF.

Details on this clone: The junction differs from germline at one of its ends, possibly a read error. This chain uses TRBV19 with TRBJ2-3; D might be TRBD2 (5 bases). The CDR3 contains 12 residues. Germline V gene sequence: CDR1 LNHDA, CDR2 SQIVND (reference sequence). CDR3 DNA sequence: TGTGCCAGTAGTATGCATTCGGGTAGAGCGGATTTT. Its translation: CASSMHSGRADF. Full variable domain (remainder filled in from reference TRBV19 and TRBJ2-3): DGGITQSPKYLFRKEGQNVTLSCEQNLNHDAMYWYRQDPGQGLRLIYYSQIVNDFQKGDIAEGYSVSREKKESFPLTVTSAQKNPTAFYLCASSMHSGRADFGPGTRLTVL.

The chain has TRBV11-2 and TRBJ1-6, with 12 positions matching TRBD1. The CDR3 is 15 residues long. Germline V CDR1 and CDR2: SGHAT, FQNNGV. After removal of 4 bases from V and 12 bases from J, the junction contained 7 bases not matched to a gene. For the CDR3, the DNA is TGTGCCAGCAGCTCGTACCGGGACAGGGGGCAACCCCTCCACTTT. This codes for CASSSYRDRGQPLHF.

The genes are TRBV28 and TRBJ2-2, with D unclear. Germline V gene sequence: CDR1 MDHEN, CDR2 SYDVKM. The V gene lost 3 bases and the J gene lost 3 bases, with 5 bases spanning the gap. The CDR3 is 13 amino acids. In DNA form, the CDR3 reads TGTGCCAGCAGTTTCGGCCACACCGGGGAGCTGTTTTTT. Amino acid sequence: CASSFGHTGELFF.

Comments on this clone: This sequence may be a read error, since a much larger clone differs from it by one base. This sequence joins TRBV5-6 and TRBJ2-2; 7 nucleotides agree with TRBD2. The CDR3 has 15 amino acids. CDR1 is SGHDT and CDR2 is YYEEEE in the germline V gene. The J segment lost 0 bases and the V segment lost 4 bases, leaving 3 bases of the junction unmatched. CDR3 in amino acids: CASSVGGTNTGELFF. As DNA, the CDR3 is TGTGCCAGCAGCGTGGGGGGGACGAACACCGGGGAGCTGTTTTTT.

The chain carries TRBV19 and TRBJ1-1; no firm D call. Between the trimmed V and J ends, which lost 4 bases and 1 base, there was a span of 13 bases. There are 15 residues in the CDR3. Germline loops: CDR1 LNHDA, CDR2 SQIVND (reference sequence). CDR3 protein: CASSTRPGTNTEAFF. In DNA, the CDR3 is TGTGCCAGTAGTACTCGACCCGGAACGAACACTGAAGCTTTCTTT.

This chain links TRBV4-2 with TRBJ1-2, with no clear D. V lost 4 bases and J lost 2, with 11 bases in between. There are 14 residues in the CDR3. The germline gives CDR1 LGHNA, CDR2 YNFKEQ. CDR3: CASSPLEGNYGYTF. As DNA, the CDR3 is TGTGCCAGCAGCCCCCTTGAAGGGAACTATGGCTACACCTTC.

CDR3 sequence (DNA): TGTGCCAGCAAAGGAGGGGCGTGGGGCTACACCTTC. This gives the protein CASKGGAWGYTF. V is TRBV6-5 and J is TRBJ1-2; the D gene is possibly TRBD1 (5 bases). The V end was cut by 7 bases, the J end by 8 bases, with 14 bases between. CDR3 size: 12 residues. CDR1 is MNHEY, CDR2 SVGAGI, per germline.

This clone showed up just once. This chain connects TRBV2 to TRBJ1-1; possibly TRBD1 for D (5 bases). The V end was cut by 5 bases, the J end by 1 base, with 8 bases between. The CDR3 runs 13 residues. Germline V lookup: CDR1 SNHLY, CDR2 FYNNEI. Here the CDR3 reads CASSLGQNTEAFF. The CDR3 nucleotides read TGTGCCAGCAGTCTTGGACAGAACACTGAAGCTTTCTTT.

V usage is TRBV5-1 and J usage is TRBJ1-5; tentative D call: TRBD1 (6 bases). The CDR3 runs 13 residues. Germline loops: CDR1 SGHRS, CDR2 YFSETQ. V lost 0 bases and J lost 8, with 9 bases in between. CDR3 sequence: CASSLGNREPQHF. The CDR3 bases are TGCGCCAGCAGCTTGGGAAACAGGGAGCCCCAGCATTTT. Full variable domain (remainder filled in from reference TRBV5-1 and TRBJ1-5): KAGVTQTPRYLIKTRGQQVTLSCSPISGHRSVSWYQQTPGQGLQFLFEYFSETQRNKGNFPGRFSGRQFSNSRSEMNVSTLELGDSALYLCASSLGNREPQHFGDGTRLSIL.

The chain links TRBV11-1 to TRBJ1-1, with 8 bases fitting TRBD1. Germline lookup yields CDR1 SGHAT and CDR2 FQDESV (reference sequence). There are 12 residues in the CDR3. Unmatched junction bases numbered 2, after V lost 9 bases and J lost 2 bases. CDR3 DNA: TGTGCCAGTGGGACAGGCAACACTGAAGCTTTCTTT. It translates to CASGTGNTEAFF. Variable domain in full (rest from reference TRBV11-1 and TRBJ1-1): EAEVAQSPRYKITEKSQAVAFWCDPISGHATLYWYRQILGQGPELLVQFQDESVVDDSQLPKDRFSAERLKGVDSTLKIQPAELGDSAMYLCASGTGNTEAFFGQGTRLTVV.

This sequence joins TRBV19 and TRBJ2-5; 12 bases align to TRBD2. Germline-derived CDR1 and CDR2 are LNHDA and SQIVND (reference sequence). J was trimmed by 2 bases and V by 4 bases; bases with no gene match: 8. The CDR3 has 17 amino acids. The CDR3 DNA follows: TGTGCCAGTAGTAGGGCTAGCGGGAGGGCCACGCAAGAGACCCAGTACTTC. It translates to CASSRASGRATQETQYF.

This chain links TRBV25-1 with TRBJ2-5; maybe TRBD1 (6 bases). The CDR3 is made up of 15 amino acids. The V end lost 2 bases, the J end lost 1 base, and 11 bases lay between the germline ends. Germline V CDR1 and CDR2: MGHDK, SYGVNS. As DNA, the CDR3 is TGTGCCAGCAGTGAAGAGGGGACACGCCAAGAGACCCAGTACTTC. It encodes CASSEEGTRQETQYF.

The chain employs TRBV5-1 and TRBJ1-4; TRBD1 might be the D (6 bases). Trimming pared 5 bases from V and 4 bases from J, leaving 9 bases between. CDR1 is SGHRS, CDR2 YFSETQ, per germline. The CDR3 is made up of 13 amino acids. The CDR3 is CASRDSNNEKLFF. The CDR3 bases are TGCGCCAGCAGGGACAGTAATAATGAAAAACTGTTTTTT.

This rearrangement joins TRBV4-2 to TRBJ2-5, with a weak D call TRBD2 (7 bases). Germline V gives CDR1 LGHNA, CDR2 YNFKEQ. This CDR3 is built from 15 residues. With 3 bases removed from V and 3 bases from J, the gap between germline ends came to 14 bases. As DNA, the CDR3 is TGTGCCAGCAGCCAGACAGGACTAGATAAAGAGACCCAGTACTTC. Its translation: CASSQTGLDKETQYF.

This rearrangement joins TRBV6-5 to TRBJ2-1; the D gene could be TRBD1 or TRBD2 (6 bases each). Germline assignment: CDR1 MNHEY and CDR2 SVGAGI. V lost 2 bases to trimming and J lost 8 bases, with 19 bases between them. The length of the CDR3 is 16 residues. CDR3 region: CASSYPPGGRVHEQFF. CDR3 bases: TGTGCCAGCAGTTACCCTCCCGGGGGCAGGGTGCATGAGCAGTTCTTC.

CDR3 in amino acids: CASTQGIYEQYF. CDR3 nucleotide sequence: TGTGCCAGCACCCAAGGAATCTACGAGCAGTACTTC. The chain links TRBV7-2 to TRBJ2-7; D unclear. Trimming took 7 bases from V and 3 from J, leaving 10 bases between them. There are 12 residues in the CDR3. Germline CDR1 SGHTA, CDR2 FQGNSA. Supplemented by reference TRBV7-2 and TRBJ2-7, the full variable domain reads GAGVSQSPSNKVTEKGKDVELRCDPISGHTALYWYRQSLGQGLEFLIYFQGNSAPDKSGLPSDRFSAERTGGSVSTLTIQRTQQEDSAVYLCASTQGIYEQYFGPGTRLTVT.

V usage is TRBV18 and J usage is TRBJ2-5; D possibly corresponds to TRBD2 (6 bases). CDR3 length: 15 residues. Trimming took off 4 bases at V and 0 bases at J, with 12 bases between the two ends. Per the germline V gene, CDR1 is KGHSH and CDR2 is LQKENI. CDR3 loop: CASSRAGLYQETQYF. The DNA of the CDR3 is TGTGCCAGCTCACGGGCGGGGCTGTACCAAGAGACCCAGTACTTC.

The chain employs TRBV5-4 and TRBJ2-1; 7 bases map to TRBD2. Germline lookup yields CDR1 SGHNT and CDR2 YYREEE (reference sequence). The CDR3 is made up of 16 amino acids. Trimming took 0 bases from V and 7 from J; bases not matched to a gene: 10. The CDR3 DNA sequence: TGTGCCAGCAGCTTGGACTGGGCCGTTAGCGGGAATGAGCAGTTCTTC. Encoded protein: CASSLDWAVSGNEQFF.

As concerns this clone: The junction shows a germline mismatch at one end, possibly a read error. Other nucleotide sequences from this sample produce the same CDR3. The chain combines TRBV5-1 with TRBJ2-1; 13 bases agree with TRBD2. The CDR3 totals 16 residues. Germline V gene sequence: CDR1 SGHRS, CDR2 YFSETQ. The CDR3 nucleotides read TGTGCCAGCAGCCGAGAACTAGCGGGAGGGGACAATGAGCAGTTCTTC. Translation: CASSRELAGGDNEQFF.

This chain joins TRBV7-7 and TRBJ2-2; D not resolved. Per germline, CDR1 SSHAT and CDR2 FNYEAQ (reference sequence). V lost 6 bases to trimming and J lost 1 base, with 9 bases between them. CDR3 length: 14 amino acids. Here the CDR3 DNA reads TGTGCCAGCAGGATTAATGGGAACACCGGGGAGCTGTTTTTT. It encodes CASRINGNTGELFF.

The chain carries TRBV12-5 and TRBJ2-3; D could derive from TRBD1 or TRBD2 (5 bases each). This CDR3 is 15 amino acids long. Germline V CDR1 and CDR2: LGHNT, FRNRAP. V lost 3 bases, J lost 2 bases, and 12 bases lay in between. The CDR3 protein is CASGLDGTATDTQYF. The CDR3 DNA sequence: TGTGCTAGTGGTTTAGACGGGACGGCCACAGATACGCAGTATTTT.

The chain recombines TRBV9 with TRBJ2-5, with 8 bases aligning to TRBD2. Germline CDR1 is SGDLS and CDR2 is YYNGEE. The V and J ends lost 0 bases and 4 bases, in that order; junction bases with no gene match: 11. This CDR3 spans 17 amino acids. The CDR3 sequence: CASSVDIPGGSRETQYF. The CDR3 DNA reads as TGTGCCAGCAGCGTAGATATCCCGGGGGGGAGCAGAGAGACCCAGTACTTC.

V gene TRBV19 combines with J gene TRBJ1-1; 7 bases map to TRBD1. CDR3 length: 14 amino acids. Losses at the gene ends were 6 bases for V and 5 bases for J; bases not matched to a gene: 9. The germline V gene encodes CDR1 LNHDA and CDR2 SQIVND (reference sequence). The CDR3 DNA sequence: TGTGCCAGTAGAAATACAGGGGTGGGAACTGAAGCTTTCTTT. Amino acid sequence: CASRNTGVGTEAFF.

The DNA of the CDR3 is TGTGCCAGCAGCCAGGGGGAGGGAACTGAAGCTTTCTTT. This encodes CASSQGEGTEAFF. The chain couples TRBV2 to TRBJ1-1; 7 positions match TRBD1. The trim removed 6 bases at V and 5 bases at J, leaving 6 bases unmatched. The CDR3 covers 13 residues. Germline CDR1 SNHLY, CDR2 FYNNEI.

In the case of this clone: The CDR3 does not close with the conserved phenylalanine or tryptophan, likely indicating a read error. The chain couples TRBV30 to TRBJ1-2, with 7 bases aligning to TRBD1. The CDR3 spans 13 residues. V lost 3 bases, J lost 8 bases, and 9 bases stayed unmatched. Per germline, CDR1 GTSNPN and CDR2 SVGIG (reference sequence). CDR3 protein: CAWRDTGAGGYTL. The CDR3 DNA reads TGTGCCTGGAGAGACACAGGGGCGGGAGGCTACACCCTC.